The 7 T cell receptor beta chains in this list originate from one sample, sequenced in a study of blood T cell repertoires in COVID-19. The protocol was immunoSEQ multiplex PCR, while the TCRdb copy is restricted to in-frame clones and leaves out a portion. The sample includes more than 250,000 clones, around 87% of them seen just once. Specimen: peripheral blood. Receptors were obtained from a man over 45 with active or convalescent COVID-19.

To note about this clone: At the DNA level, this CDR3 is encoded by other sequences in the same sample as well. This chain connects TRBV6-5 to TRBJ1-2, with D possibly TRBD1 on 6 matching bases. Trimming took off 3 bases at V and 8 bases at J, with 10 bases between the two ends. This CDR3 contains 12 residues. Germline CDR1 MNHEY, CDR2 SVGAGI. CDR3 bases: TGTGCCAGCAGTTATAGGGGGTACGGCTACACCTTC. Amino acids: CASSYRGYGYTF.

V is TRBV3-1 (or the pseudogene TRBV3-2) and J is TRBJ1-6, with 7 bases matching TRBD1. CDR1 is LGHDT and CDR2 is YNNKEL in the germline V gene (reference sequence). The CDR3 spans 15 residues. Trimming cost V 3 bases and J 6 bases; bases outside gene matches: 5. DNA of the CDR3: TGTGCCAGCAGCCAGCGACAGGGTCTTAATTCACCCCTCCACTTT. Translated, it gives CASSQRQGLNSPLHF.

The chain has TRBV12-3 or TRBV12-4 and TRBJ1-2; the match to TRBD1 covers 10 bases. The V gene end was trimmed by 6 bases and the J gene end by 6 bases; junction bases not matched to a gene: 4. The CDR3 runs 13 residues. The CDR3 loop is CASSLDRGHGYTF. Here the CDR3 DNA reads TGTGCCAGCAGCCTCGACAGGGGGCATGGCTACACCTTC.

V is TRBV28 and J is TRBJ1-5; D possibly corresponds to TRBD1 (5 bases). V was cut by 2 bases and J by 5 bases, with 7 bases left in between. Per germline, CDR1 MDHEN and CDR2 SYDVKM. CDR3 size: 13 residues. The CDR3: CASSLKGDQPQHF. The CDR3 DNA reads as TGTGCCAGCAGTTTAAAAGGGGATCAGCCCCAGCATTTT.

The chain combines TRBV6-5 with TRBJ2-2; 7 nucleotides agree with TRBD1. The CDR3 length is 14 residues. The ends lost 4 bases at V and 5 bases at J; junction bases unmatched: 4. Germline V CDR1 and CDR2: MNHEY, SVGAGI. This CDR3 is CASSWTGGTGELFF. The CDR3 DNA reads as TGTGCCAGCAGTTGGACAGGAGGTACCGGGGAGCTGTTTTTT.

The J gene is TRBJ1-2, the V gene TRBV7-3; possibly TRBD1 for D (5 bases). Trimming left V 11 bases short and J 6 bases short, with 25 bases between. The germline V gene has CDR1 SGHTA and CDR2 FQGTGA. The CDR3 loop spans 15 amino acids. Written as DNA, the CDR3 is TGTGCCCACAAGGTAGGGGAGGGCTATGAGGATGGCTACACCTTC. This sequence encodes CAHKVGEGYEDGYTF.

The CDR3 nucleotides are TGTGCCAGCTCACCACCTCAGCCGGAGGGTACGCAGTATTTT. As protein: CASSPPQPEGTQYF. V is TRBV18 and J is TRBJ2-3, with D possibly matching TRBD2 (6 bases). The CDR3 contains 14 residues. Between the trimmed V and J ends, which lost 0 bases and 8 bases, there was a span of 12 bases. Germline V gene lookup returns CDR1 KGHSH and CDR2 LQKENI. Supplemented by reference TRBV18 and TRBJ2-3, the full variable domain reads NAGVMQNPRHLVRRRGQEARLRCSPMKGHSHVYWYRQLPEEGLKFMVYLQKENIIDESGMPKERFSAEFPKEGPSILRIQQVVRGDSAAYFCASSPPQPEGTQYFGPGTRLTVL.